This is a list of T cell receptor beta chains from one sample in a study of blood T cell repertoires in COVID-19. The repertoire was sequenced with immunoSEQ multiplex PCR; TCRdb's copy has only in-frame clones and lacks some. The sample comprises under 250,000 clones, roughly 83% of which are singletons, and roughly an eighth rests with the top ten. Sequenced input: peripheral blood. The receptors originated from an elderly man with acute or convalescent COVID-19. Each CDR3 is given with its conserved first and last residue. D genes are given only for firm matches. Size values are once, few and many counts, or a class for expanded clones, and some rows have none.

clone_size	v_call	d_call	j_call	cdr3_aa	cdr3_nt
once	TRBV28	NA	TRBJ1-2	CASSLGSEGYGYTF	TGTGCCAGCAGTCTAGGCTCGGAGGGCTATGGCTACACCTTC
NA	TRBV7-7	TRBD1	TRBJ2-2	CASSSGQGATGELFF	TGTGCTAGCAGCTCCGGACAGGGGGCCACCGGGGAGCTGTTTTTT
NA	TRBV7-2	TRBD1	TRBJ2-1	CASSSGQGAYNEQFF	TGTGCCAGCAGCTCTGGACAGGGAGCTTACAATGAGCAGTTCTTC
NA	TRBV24-1	NA	TRBJ1-2	CATSDPDMDYGYTF	TGTGCCACCAGTGACCCCGACATGGACTATGGCTACACCTTC
NA	TRBV6-1	NA	TRBJ2-6	CASSEQFSGANVLTF	TGTGCCAGCAGTGAACAGTTCTCTGGGGCCAACGTCCTGACTTTC
NA	TRBV7-2	TRBD1	TRBJ1-1	CASSLKAARGHTEAFF	TGTGCCAGCAGCTTAAAAGCGGCCAGGGGGCACACTGAAGCTTTCTTT
NA	TRBV5-1	TRBD1	TRBJ1-4	CASSSTGAGEKLFF	TGCGCCAGCAGCTCGACAGGGGCTGGGGAAAAACTGTTTTTT
NA	TRBV7-2	NA	TRBJ1-1	CASSPPGRGTEAFF	TGTGCCAGCAGCCCCCCGGGGAGAGGGACTGAAGCTTTCTTT
NA	TRBV29-1	NA	TRBJ1-2	CSVEMASYGYTF	TGCAGCGTTGAGATGGCTAGCTATGGCTACACCTTC
NA	TRBV6-5	NA	TRBJ1-5	CASRPAGGRQPQHF	TGTGCCAGCAGACCCGCCGGGGGGAGACAGCCCCAGCATTTT
NA	TRBV11-1	NA	TRBJ2-2	CASSLIDTGELFF	TGTGCCAGCAGCTTGATAGACACCGGGGAGCTGTTTTTT
NA	TRBV6-5	NA	TRBJ1-1	CASSYSGLNTEAFF	TGTGCCAGCAGTTACTCGGGCCTGAACACTGAAGCTTTCTTT
NA	TRBV6-2/TRBV6-3	TRBD2	TRBJ2-3	CASSSPLGLADLSTDTQYF	TGTGCCAGCAGTTCCCCTCTGGGACTAGCGGACCTTAGCACAGATACGCAGTATTTT
NA	TRBV28	TRBD1	TRBJ1-1	CASSLRGQGNTEAFF	TGTGCCAGCAGTTTACGTGGACAGGGGAACACTGAAGCTTTCTTT
NA	TRBV5-1	NA	TRBJ2-3	CASSLDRAPDTQYF	TGCGCCAGCAGCTTGGACAGGGCCCCAGATACGCAGTATTTT
NA	TRBV7-9	NA	TRBJ2-7	CASSKDWYEQYF	TGTGCCAGCAGCAAAGACTGGTACGAGCAGTACTTC
NA	TRBV3-1/TRBV3-2	NA	TRBJ2-7	CASSQDSVAYEQYF	TGTGCCAGCAGCCAAGATAGCGTAGCCTACGAGCAGTACTTC
NA	TRBV29-1	TRBD2	TRBJ2-1	CSVGGLAGGAQFF	TGCAGCGTTGGGGGATTGGCGGGGGGCGCACAGTTCTTC
NA	TRBV20-1	TRBD1	TRBJ1-2	CSASSGGAYGYTF	TGCAGTGCTAGTTCAGGGGGTGCCTATGGCTACACCTTC
NA	TRBV5-6	NA	TRBJ1-1	CASSPGGREAFF	TGTGCCAGCAGCCCCGGGGGTCGGGAAGCTTTCTTT
NA	TRBV7-3	NA	TRBJ1-2	CASSHDSDYGYTF	TGTGCCAGCAGCCACGACAGCGACTATGGCTACACCTTC
NA	TRBV2	TRBD1	TRBJ2-2	CASIWGQAGGELFF	TGTGCCAGCATTTGGGGACAGGCAGGCGGGGAGCTGTTTTTT
NA	TRBV5-1	TRBD2	TRBJ2-2	CASSFTAGGPGSTGELFF	TGCGCCAGCAGCTTTACCGCGGGAGGGCCTGGGAGCACCGGGGAGCTGTTTTTT
few	TRBV10-3	TRBD2	TRBJ2-3	CAISEGRAVDTQYF	TGTGCCATCAGTGAGGGGAGGGCCGTGGATACGCAGTATTTT
NA	TRBV6-5	NA	TRBJ1-3	CASRGTPGNTIYF	TGTGCCAGCAGGGGGACACCTGGAAACACCATATATTTT
NA	TRBV19	NA	TRBJ2-4	CASLDSTGNIQYF	TGTGCCAGCCTCGACTCTACCGGGAACATTCAGTACTTC
NA	TRBV6-2/TRBV6-3	NA	TRBJ1-2	CASSYGGSYGYTF	TGTGCCAGCAGTTACGGGGGGTCCTATGGCTACACCTTC
NA	TRBV3-1/TRBV3-2	NA	TRBJ2-3	CASSLESTDTQYF	TGTGCCAGCAGCCTCGAGAGCACAGATACGCAGTATTTT
NA	TRBV5-1	TRBD1	TRBJ1-4	CASRTGDNEKLFF	TGCGCCAGTCGGACAGGGGATAATGAAAAACTGTTTTTT
once	TRBV29-1	NA	TRBJ1-1	CSVEGGGSTEAFF	TGCAGCGTTGAAGGGGGGGGTTCCACTGAAGCTTTCTTT
NA	TRBV27	TRBD1	TRBJ2-5	CASSLVAGGTQYF	TGTGCCAGCAGTTTAGTCGCAGGGGGGACCCAGTACTTC
NA	TRBV6-5	TRBD1	TRBJ2-1	CASSSPIRGNEQFF	TGTGCCAGCAGTTCCCCTATCAGGGGGAATGAGCAGTTCTTC
NA	TRBV4-1	TRBD1	TRBJ2-5	CASSKDRGPSETQYF	TGCGCCAGCAGCAAGGACAGGGGGCCTAGCGAGACCCAGTACTTC
NA	TRBV7-2	TRBD1	TRBJ1-5	CASSVITGGSQPQHF	TGTGCCAGCAGCGTAATTACAGGGGGTAGTCAGCCCCAGCATTTT
NA	TRBV4-2	TRBD1	TRBJ1-2	CASSQDIGTALYGYTF	TGTGCCAGCAGCCAAGATATAGGGACAGCACTTTATGGCTACACCTTC
NA	TRBV4-3	TRBD1	TRBJ1-6	CASSQEGRGVVSPLHF	TGCGCCAGCAGCCAAGAGGGCAGGGGGGTAGTTTCACCCCTCCACTTT
once	TRBV13	NA	TRBJ2-6	CASSFRGSGANVLTF	TGTGCCAGCAGCTTCAGGGGATCTGGGGCCAACGTCCTGACTTTC
NA	TRBV19	NA	TRBJ1-2	CASSITGGGSYGYTF	TGTGCCAGTAGTATCACCGGTGGAGGTTCGTATGGCTACACCTTC
NA	TRBV5-1	TRBD2	TRBJ2-7	CASRRSLTSGSGEQYF	TGCGCCAGCAGGAGAAGCTTGACTAGCGGGAGTGGGGAGCAGTACTTC
once	TRBV5-1	NA	TRBJ1-3	CASSSPRGALERELYF	TGCGCCAGCAGCTCCCCGCGGGGGGCTCTGGAAAGAGAGCTATATTTT
NA	TRBV5-1	NA	TRBJ1-1	CASSSQGGGFTEAFF	TGCGCCAGCAGCTCCCAGGGAGGGGGGTTCACTGAAGCTTTCTTT
NA	TRBV28	TRBD1	TRBJ1-5	CASSSLRDRWDQPQHF	TGTGCCAGCAGTTCTCTCCGGGACAGATGGGACCAGCCCCAGCATTTT
NA	TRBV3-1/TRBV3-2	TRBD1	TRBJ1-1	CASGQVQNTEAFF	TGTGCCAGCGGACAGGTCCAAAACACTGAAGCTTTCTTT
NA	TRBV6-5	TRBD1	TRBJ1-1	CASRPPGQMNTEAFF	TGTGCCAGCAGACCTCCGGGACAGATGAACACTGAAGCTTTCTTT
few	TRBV4-3	TRBD1	TRBJ1-2	CASSRPGTVDGYTF	TGCGCCAGCAGCCGTCCGGGGACAGTCGATGGCTACACCTTC
once	TRBV5-1	TRBD1	TRBJ1-5	CASSPTGEGYQPQHF	TGCGCCAGCAGCCCTACAGGGGAAGGATATCAGCCCCAGCATTTT
once	TRBV15	TRBD1	TRBJ1-1	CATSFDRGLATEAFF	TGTGCCACCAGCTTTGACAGGGGGCTTGCGACTGAAGCTTTCTTT
NA	TRBV6-5	NA	TRBJ1-6	CASLRALGSPLHF	TGTGCCAGCCTCAGGGCGCTCGGTTCACCCCTCCACTTT
NA	TRBV4-2	NA	TRBJ2-3	CASSQELASFDTQYF	TGTGCCAGCAGCCAAGAGTTGGCTAGCTTTGATACGCAGTATTTT
NA	TRBV7-9	TRBD2	TRBJ2-5	CASSWTSARQETQYF	TGTGCCAGCAGCTGGACTAGCGCCCGCCAAGAGACCCAGTACTTC